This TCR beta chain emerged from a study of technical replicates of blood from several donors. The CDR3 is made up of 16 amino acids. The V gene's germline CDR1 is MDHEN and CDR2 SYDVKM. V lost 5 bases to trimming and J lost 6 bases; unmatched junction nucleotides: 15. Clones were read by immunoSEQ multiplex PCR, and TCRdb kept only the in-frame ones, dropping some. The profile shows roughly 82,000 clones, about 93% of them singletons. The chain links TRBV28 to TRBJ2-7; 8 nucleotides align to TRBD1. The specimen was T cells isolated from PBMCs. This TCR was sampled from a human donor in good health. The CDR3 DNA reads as TGTGCCAGCAGTACCCCGGACAGGGCTAAGTTCTCCGAGCAGTACTTC. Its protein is CASSTPDRAKFSEQYF.